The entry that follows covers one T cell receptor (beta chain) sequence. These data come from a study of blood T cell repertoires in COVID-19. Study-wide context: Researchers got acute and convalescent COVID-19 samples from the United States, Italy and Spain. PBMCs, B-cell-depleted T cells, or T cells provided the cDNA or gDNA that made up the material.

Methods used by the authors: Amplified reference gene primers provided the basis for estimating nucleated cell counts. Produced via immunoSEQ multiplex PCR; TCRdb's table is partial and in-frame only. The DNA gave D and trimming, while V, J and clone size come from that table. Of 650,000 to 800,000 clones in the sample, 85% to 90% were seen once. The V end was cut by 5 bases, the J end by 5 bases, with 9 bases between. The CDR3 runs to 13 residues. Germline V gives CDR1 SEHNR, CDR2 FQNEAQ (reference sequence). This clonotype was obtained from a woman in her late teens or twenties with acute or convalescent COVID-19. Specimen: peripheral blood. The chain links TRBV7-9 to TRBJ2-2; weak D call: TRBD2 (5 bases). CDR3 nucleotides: TGTGCCAGCAGCCCGGACTCTACCGGGGAGCTGTTTTTT. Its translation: CASSPDSTGELFF.